This TCR beta chain comes out of a study of beta chain features in type 1 diabetes (dated by TCRdb to about 2018). Notes on the research overall: Mean age, gender distribution, total cell number and subset yield were not different between patients and healthy donors. A total of under 120,000,000 sorted cells were examined across all samples, and RNA yield correlated strongly with the number of cells per subset. The study compared the TCRB repertoires of sorted circulating CD4+ T cell subsets in recently diagnosed type 1 diabetes patients with those in matched healthy donors. Whereas all 30 or so donors provided naive and central memory subsets, regulatory and stem cell-like memory subsets were isolated from just 8 patients and roughly 8 healthy donors.

From each donor, a single peripheral blood sample of around 120 mL on average was drawn into heparinised tubes. Naive, central memory, regulatory and stem cell-like memory CD4+ T cells were sorted on a BD FACSAria II using a panel including CD45RO, CCR7, CD25, CD127, CD95 and CD27. Every sorted population had a purity above 95%. PBMCs were separated immediately by Lymphoprep density gradient centrifugation and were stained directly, without being cultured. So that batch effects would be minimized, each experiment stained and sorted samples in pairs, pairing one healthy donor with one patient. The investigation overall reported the following: Because cDNA was sequenced instead of genomic DNA, activated cells with high expression could be over-represented, although the groups did not differ in activation or CD3 levels. Naive, central memory and regulatory TCRB repertoires appeared more similar among patients than among healthy donors. Shorter templates might be favored by PCR, yet because patient and control samples were amplified and corrected together, any such skew would affect both groups equally. Type 1 diabetes patients showed a moderate but significant shortening of TCRB CDR3 length in all four CD4+ subsets. At VDJ recombination sites, patients with type 1 diabetes made fewer insertions and deleted more nucleotides, a pattern implying thymic rearrangement abnormalities. Because small numbers of individuals were included in the HLA sub-analyses, any influence of HLA type on TCRB rearrangement was left unresolved.

All of the isolated RNA was reverse transcribed with the High Capacity cDNA Reverse Transcription Kit, so expressed TCRB transcripts were sequenced. Naive, central memory and regulatory T cell samples underwent deep immunoSEQ sequencing, averaging about 3.57 million total reads per sample. After sorted cells were lysed in RLT buffer, RNA was extracted with DNase-treated RNeasy Micro or Mini kits, with the choice depending on cell number. To prevent cross-contamination, each cell subset was processed individually, whereas patient and healthy donor samples were processed jointly. The immunoSEQ multiplex PCR was used to amplify TCRB sequences from cDNA, yielding 87-bp fragments that span the CDR3 region. Sequencing of the amplicons was performed on the Illumina HiSeq platform. On the authors' methods: PCR bias was computationally corrected using synthetic template baselines, reads within Hamming distance 2 were collapsed, and singletons that could not be merged were discarded. Reads were aligned to IMGT to assign V, D and J genes, CDR3 length, and insertions or deletions at six rearrangement sites. Within each subset, clonotype counts were normalized to sorted cell number, and only after that were true diversity and Gini coefficients computed with the tcR R package. The overlap coefficient, calculated on TCRB nucleotide sequences, was used to measure repertoire sharing. Drawn from immuneACCESS, this table holds only the in-frame rearrangements with V and J called that TCRdb kept. Clones are partly lost; checked studies trace under half to an unresolved V gene and leave the rest unexplained. V, J and clone size are taken as reported in that table, and D and trimming were inferred from the DNA itself. The sample profile shows about 150,000 clones; about 9.4% of them were found once. Clones ranked in the top ten supply 0.5% of the sample.

CDR1 and CDR2, per the germline V gene (reference sequence), are GTSNPN and SVGIG. Trimming costs V 6 bases and J 3 bases, and their ends lie 18 bases apart. The CDR3 sequence holds 14 residues, the cysteine and phenylalanine included. The kept DNA is CDR3 alone, 42 bases in frame from the first base. This clone was seen ten or more times. The antigen this receptor binds is unknown. No base quality information exists; no much larger clone differs at one position. The sequence links TRBV30 to TRBJ2-7; TRBD2 might be the D gene, on 6 matching bases. The sample comprised central memory CD4+ T cells from blood. The source of this sequence is a man under 40 with type 1 diabetes. Here is the DNA: TGTGCCTGCCAACACCCGGGAGCCAGCTACGAGCAGTACTTC. This codes for CACQHPGASYEQYF.